The 16 T cell receptor beta chains reported below all come from one sample, sequenced in a study of OX40 agonist ivuxolimab in advanced cancers. Method: immunoSEQ multiplex PCR; TCRdb's copy keeps in-frame clones and lacks some. This table holds tens of thousands of clones, about 90% found once. The material was CD4+ or CD8+ T cells sorted from blood, obtained in a trial of the OX40 agonist ivuxolimab. These receptors all stem from an adult with an advanced solid tumor such as melanoma, head and neck, liver or kidney cancer.

The rearrangement links TRBV19 to TRBJ2-5; the match to TRBD1 covers 8 bases. With V trimmed by 5 bases and J by 2 bases, 10 bases remained unmatched. From germline, CDR1 is LNHDA and CDR2 SQIVND (reference sequence). The CDR3 length is 16 residues. The CDR3 coding sequence is TGTGCCAGTAGTTCCCAGGGACAGGTTTGGCAAGAGACCCAGTACTTC. Protein: CASSSQGQVWQETQYF. Variable domain in full (rest from reference TRBV19 and TRBJ2-5): DGGITQSPKYLFRKEGQNVTLSCEQNLNHDAMYWYRQDPGQGLRLIYYSQIVNDFQKGDIAEGYSVSREKKESFPLTVTSAQKNPTAFYLCASSSQGQVWQETQYFGPGTRLLVL.

The chain uses TRBV30 and TRBJ1-5; 8 nucleotides match TRBD1. The trim removed 3 bases at V and 5 bases at J, leaving 9 bases unmatched. The CDR3 spans 15 residues. Per germline, CDR1 GTSNPN and CDR2 SVGIG (reference sequence). The CDR3 is CAWRPTGGRDQPQHF. CDR3 DNA sequence: TGTGCCTGGAGGCCCACAGGGGGTCGGGATCAGCCCCAGCATTTT.

This rearrangement joins TRBV10-3 to TRBJ2-7; TRBD2 aligns across 8 bases. This CDR3 has 15 residues. From germline, CDR1 is ENHRY and CDR2 SYGVKD. V lost 0 bases to trimming and J lost 0 bases; unmatched junction nucleotides: 1. This CDR3 is CAISESSGGSYEQYF. The CDR3 bases are TGTGCCATCAGTGAGTCGAGCGGGGGCTCCTACGAGCAGTACTTC.

The chain links TRBV10-1 to TRBJ2-1; 12 bases match TRBD2. Germline-derived CDR1 and CDR2 are WNHNN and SYGVQD (reference sequence). V was pared by 2 bases and J by 5 bases, with 10 bases of the junction left unmatched. This CDR3 has 18 residues. The CDR3 region is CASSEPYRLAGDNNEQFF. CDR3 nucleotides: TGCGCCAGCAGTGAGCCTTATAGACTAGCGGGGGACAACAATGAGCAGTTCTTC.

The chain couples TRBV4-3 to TRBJ1-2, with D possibly being TRBD1 (6 bases). The V end lost 0 bases, the J end lost 5 bases, and 19 bases lay between the germline ends. Germline CDR1 and CDR2: LGHNA and YSLEER. This CDR3 comprises 17 residues. The CDR3 DNA follows: TGCGCCAGCAGCCAAGATTATAGGGGGAGCTACTTATATGGCTACACCTTC. Translation gives CASSQDYRGSYLYGYTF.

CDR3 sequence: CASSLAERGTGRNGGYTF. The CDR3 DNA reads TGTGCCAGCAGCTTGGCGGAGCGAGGGACAGGAAGAAATGGTGGCTACACCTTC. This rearrangement joins TRBV5-5 to TRBJ1-2; 8 bases agree with TRBD1. Losses at the gene ends were 0 bases for V and 7 bases for J; bases not matched to a gene: 17. The V gene's germline CDR1 is SGHKS and CDR2 YYEKEE (reference sequence). This CDR3 contains 18 residues.

V is TRBV6-5 and J is TRBJ2-7, with D tentatively TRBD1 or TRBD2 (5 bases each). Germline loops: CDR1 MNHEY, CDR2 SVGAGI. This CDR3 comprises 14 residues. V dropped 3 bases and J dropped 1 base, with 10 bases sitting between them. This chain's CDR3 is CASSYWGSSYEQYF. CDR3 DNA: TGTGCCAGCAGTTATTGGGGGTCGTCCTACGAGCAGTACTTC.

This sequence joins TRBV15 and TRBJ2-7, with D uncertain. The germline CDR1 and CDR2 sequences are LNHNV and YYDKDF (reference sequence). The CDR3 contains 15 residues. V lost 0 bases and J lost 0, with 9 bases in between. CDR3 sequence: CATSRDKSSSYEQYF. The CDR3 DNA reads TGTGCCACCAGCAGAGACAAGTCGAGCTCCTACGAGCAGTACTTC. The variable domain in full, completed from reference TRBV15 and TRBJ2-7, reads DAMVIQNPRYQVTQFGKPVTLSCSQTLNHNVMYWYQQKSSQAPKLLFHYYDKDFNNEADTPDNFQSRRPNTSFCFLDIRSPGLGDTAMYLCATSRDKSSSYEQYFGPGTRLTVT.

This rearrangement joins TRBV7-3 to TRBJ2-7; TRBD2 agrees at 10 bases. CDR1 SGHTA and CDR2 FQGTGA come from the germline V gene. CDR3 length equals 16 residues. The V gene end was trimmed by 5 bases and the J gene end by 0 bases; junction bases not matched to a gene: 7. The CDR3 loop is CASSVHSGGNSYEQYF. In nucleotides, the CDR3 is TGTGCCAGCAGCGTCCATAGCGGGGGGAACTCCTACGAGCAGTACTTC.

The rearrangement joins TRBV6-1 to TRBJ2-1; D is uncertain. The germline V gene has CDR1 MNHNS and CDR2 SASEGT. V lost 3 bases to trimming and J lost 0 bases, with 3 bases between them. This CDR3 contains 13 residues. The CDR3 here is CASSESSYNEQFF. CDR3 DNA sequence: TGTGCCAGCAGTGAGAGCTCCTACAATGAGCAGTTCTTC.

The V gene is TRBV7-9, the J gene TRBJ2-1, with 9 bases aligning to TRBD1. The CDR3 runs 14 residues. Germline V gene sequence: CDR1 SEHNR, CDR2 FQNEAQ (reference sequence). V trimming: 5 bases; J trimming: 8 bases; junction bases outside the gene matches: 7. Here the CDR3 reads CASSRGQGWDEQFF. The CDR3 DNA reads as TGTGCCAGCAGCCGAGGACAGGGGTGGGATGAGCAGTTCTTC. Supplemented by reference TRBV7-9 and TRBJ2-1, the full variable domain reads DTGVSQNPRHKITKRGQNVTFRCDPISEHNRLYWYRQTLGQGPEFLTYFQNEAQLEKSRLLSDRFSAERPKGSFSTLEIQRTEQGDSAMYLCASSRGQGWDEQFFGPGTRLTVL.

The chain joins TRBV21-1 to TRBJ2-7; the D call of TRBD2 is as the table states it, not checked on the DNA. TRBV21-1 is designated a pseudogene. This CDR3 has 20 amino acids. In DNA, the CDR3 is TGTGCCAGCAGCCCACCGCGAGGGTTGTCAGAGCCCCCCGAATACTACGAGCAGTACTTC. Translated, it gives CASSPPRGLSEPPEYYEQYF.

This chain joins TRBV19 and TRBJ2-1; 10 nucleotides match TRBD2. The CDR3 runs 15 residues. CDR1 and CDR2 (germline): LNHDA, SQIVND (reference sequence). V shed 6 bases, J shed 10 bases, and the junction held 12 bases outside the gene matches. The CDR3 is CASRRWTSGLEEQFF. As DNA, the CDR3 is TGTGCCAGTAGGAGGTGGACTAGCGGTTTGGAGGAGCAGTTCTTC. The whole variable domain, remainder taken from reference TRBV19 and TRBJ2-1, is DGGITQSPKYLFRKEGQNVTLSCEQNLNHDAMYWYRQDPGQGLRLIYYSQIVNDFQKGDIAEGYSVSREKKESFPLTVTSAQKNPTAFYLCASRRWTSGLEEQFFGPGTRLTVL.

This rearrangement joins TRBV19 to TRBJ2-7; 9 positions agree with TRBD1. This CDR3 comprises 14 residues. CDR1 LNHDA and CDR2 SQIVND come from the germline V gene (reference sequence). Germline trimming cut 0 bases from V and 6 bases from J; bases unmatched to any gene: 3. CDR3 amino acids: CASSIEGTGIEQYF. The CDR3 DNA reads TGTGCCAGTAGTATAGAAGGGACAGGGATCGAGCAGTACTTC.

The J gene is TRBJ1-5, the V gene TRBV5-1, with 7 bases that match TRBD1. Trimming took 4 bases from V and 4 from J; bases not matched to a gene: 8. The CDR3 loop spans 15 amino acids. CDR1 SGHRS and CDR2 YFSETQ come from the germline V gene. The CDR3 here is CASSPEGQANQPQHF. In DNA, the CDR3 is TGCGCCAGCAGCCCAGAAGGACAGGCAAATCAGCCCCAGCATTTT.

This clone was detected once. The chain combines TRBV4-3 with TRBJ2-5; 7 bases are shared with TRBD1. The CDR3 sequence is 16 residues long. CDR1 is LGHNA and CDR2 is YSLEER in the germline V gene. Trimming took 4 bases from V and 4 from J; bases not matched to a gene: 12. The CDR3 region is CASSLLPRRQGETQYF. The CDR3, as DNA: TGCGCCAGCAGCCTTCTACCTCGTCGACAGGGAGAGACCCAGTACTTC.